Listed here are 9 T cell receptor beta chains from one sample, sequenced in a study of shared clonotypes between healthy human individuals. Measured with immunoSEQ multiplex PCR; TCRdb has only the in-frame clones, and not every one. This table has 2 million to 2.5 million clones, 85% to 95% appearing once. Specimen: naive CD4+ T cells from PBMCs. Sample subset: CD45RA+ positively selected. All receptors derive from a man aged 18 to 30 in good health. Some clones in this sample may be carry-over from other donors' samples.

V is TRBV25-1 and J is TRBJ2-3; 13 nucleotides agree with TRBD2. With V trimmed by 6 bases and J by 2 bases, 2 bases remained unmatched. CDR3 length: 15 residues. Germline loops: CDR1 MGHDK, CDR2 SYGVNS. Here the CDR3 reads CASRGTSGNTDTQYF. Here the CDR3 DNA reads TGTGCCAGCAGAGGGACTAGCGGGAACACAGATACGCAGTATTTT.

V is TRBV6-1 and J is TRBJ1-2; D perhaps matches TRBD1 (6 bases). The length of the CDR3 is 12 residues. Looked up from germline, CDR1 is MNHNS and CDR2 is SASEGT. Between the trimmed V and J ends, which lost 6 bases and 3 bases, there was a span of 8 bases. The DNA for the CDR3 is TGTGCCAGCAGGCGGACAGACTATGGCTACACCTTC. Its protein is CASRRTDYGYTF.

The chain carries TRBV10-3 and TRBJ2-6; D is uncertain. The CDR3 covers 17 residues. Looked up from germline, CDR1 is ENHRY and CDR2 is SYGVKD. V lost 2 bases to trimming and J lost 0 bases, with 11 bases between them. The CDR3 DNA reads TGTGCCATCAGTGAGATAGGCCGGATCTCTGGGGCCAACGTCCTGACTTTC. Protein sequence: CAISEIGRISGANVLTF.

The rearrangement joins TRBV21-1 to TRBJ2-7. TRBV21-1 is tagged as a pseudogene. The CDR3 has 14 amino acids. CDR3 sequence reads: CASIRPWGAEEQYF. The CDR3 DNA sequence: TGTGCCAGCATCCGGCCATGGGGGGCGGAGGAGCAGTACTTC.

V gene TRBV28 combines with J gene TRBJ2-1; 8 bases are a match to TRBD2. The length of the CDR3 is 15 residues. CDR1 is MDHEN and CDR2 is SYDVKM in the germline V gene. With 7 bases clipped from V and 4 bases from J, the junction kept 9 bases outside the gene matches. This CDR3 is CASIQVGGRYNEQFF. Written as DNA, the CDR3 is TGTGCCAGCATTCAAGTCGGCGGGAGGTACAATGAGCAGTTCTTC.

This clone was seen only once. Relative to the germline gene, one junction end is altered; a read error may explain this. CDR3 residues: CASSVRSLTSSEQYF. CDR3 DNA sequence: TGCGCCAGCAGCGTCCGGAGCCTTACCTCCTCCGAGCAGTACTTC. The chain uses TRBV4-1 and TRBJ2-7; the D is unclear. The CDR3 extends over 15 amino acids. Germline-derived CDR1 and CDR2 are MGHRA and YSYEKL.

This chain connects TRBV4-3 to TRBJ1-4; unclear D gene. The CDR3 has 16 amino acids. The V end lost 4 bases, the J end lost 0 bases, and 12 bases lay between the germline ends. Germline CDR1 and CDR2: LGHNA and YSLEER. The CDR3 loop is CASSRPAGSTNEKLFF. CDR3 nucleotide sequence: TGCGCCAGCAGCCGTCCGGCCGGGTCAACTAATGAAAAACTGTTTTTT.

This sequence joins TRBV29-1 and TRBJ2-1, with TRBD2 matching over 11 bases. Germline assignment: CDR1 SQVTM and CDR2 ANQGSEA. This CDR3 spans 16 amino acids. The V and J ends lost 6 bases and 7 bases, in that order; junction bases with no gene match: 14. CDR3 bases: TGCAGCGTGAAGCAACTAGCGGGAGCGGTTAATAATGAGCAGTTCTTC. As protein: CSVKQLAGAVNNEQFF.

The chain links TRBV5-6 to TRBJ1-2, with D perhaps TRBD1 (5 bases). V was shortened by 0 bases and J by 5 bases, with 14 bases between the two germline ends. Per the germline V gene, CDR1 is SGHDT and CDR2 is YYEEEE. The CDR3 sequence is 15 residues long. The CDR3 loop reads CASSLASGAEYGYTF. The CDR3 DNA follows: TGTGCCAGCAGCTTGGCCTCCGGGGCTGAATATGGCTACACCTTC.